The rows below give T cell receptor beta chains drawn from one sample of a study of cytomegalovirus exposure and HLA in healthy donors. The data were produced by immunoSEQ multiplex PCR, yet TCRdb's version contains in-frame clones alone and is incomplete. The table includes 190,000 or so clones, 80% detected once. What was sequenced was PBMCs. Receptors originate from a boy aged 10-17 years in good health and CMV-seronegative. Each CDR3 is given with its conserved first and last residue. The D gene is left open where the match is weak. Part of the rows lack a size; the others show once, few, many or a class for expanded clones.

j_call | d_call | v_call | clone_size | cdr3_nt | cdr3_aa
TRBJ2-7 | - | TRBV13 | - | TGTGCCAGCAGCCCCGGGACTTTGAACGAGCAGTACTTC | CASSPGTLNEQYF
TRBJ1-4 | - | TRBV11-2 | - | TGTGCCAGCAGCTTAGCTCGGCGGGGTGGCGATGAAAAACTGTTTTTT | CASSLARRGGDEKLFF
TRBJ2-1 | TRBD2 | TRBV29-1 | - | TGCAGCGTTGACCTAGCGGGAGTATACAATGAGCAGTTCTTC | CSVDLAGVYNEQFF
TRBJ1-2 | TRBD1 | TRBV4-1 | - | TGCGCCAGCAGCCAAGGATCCGGGACAGGCGACTATGGCTACACCTTC | CASSQGSGTGDYGYTF
TRBJ1-1 | - | TRBV5-1 | once | TGCGCCAGCAGCTTCCCCGGGAGCACTGAAGCTTTCTTT | CASSFPGSTEAFF
TRBJ2-3 | - | TRBV19 | - | TGTGCCAGTAGTATTGAGCGGTTCACAGATACGCAGTATTTT | CASSIERFTDTQYF
TRBJ2-7 | TRBD1 | TRBV6-6 | once | TGTGCCAGCACCGCCCCAGGGGGTGTCTACGAGCAGTACTTC | CASTAPGGVYEQYF
TRBJ2-7 | TRBD2 | TRBV5-6 | - | TGTGCCAGCAGCCCCTGGAGGGAGGGCCCCCACGAGCAGTACTTC | CASSPWREGPHEQYF
TRBJ1-2 | - | TRBV19 | - | TGTGCCAGTAGTATAGGGGCAGGACACTTTTCCTATGGCTACACCTTC | CASSIGAGHFSYGYTF
TRBJ2-2 | TRBD1 | TRBV9 | - | TGTGCCAGCAGCGTAGGGTCGGGACAGGGAATATCCGGGGAGCTGTTTTTT | CASSVGSGQGISGELFF
TRBJ2-7 | - | TRBV11-2 | - | TGTGCCAGCAGCCCGCTCTACGAGCAGTACTTC | CASSPLYEQYF
TRBJ2-5 | - | TRBV9 | - | TGTGCCAGCAGCCAGCTGTCAGGAGGGGAGACCCAGTACTTC | CASSQLSGGETQYF
TRBJ1-6 | - | TRBV5-4 | - | TGTGCCAGCAGCTCTGATCGGAGCTCCTATAATTCACCCCTCCACTTT | CASSSDRSSYNSPLHF
TRBJ1-6 | - | TRBV10-3 | - | TGTGCCATCAGTGACTCGGTTTCTTCACCCCTCCACTTT | CAISDSVSSPLHF
TRBJ2-1 | TRBD2 | TRBV29-1 | - | TGCAGCGTTGAATGGGAGGGACCGTACAATGAGCAGTTCTTC | CSVEWEGPYNEQFF
TRBJ1-4 | - | TRBV12-5 | once | TGTGCTAGTGGTTTGGCAACAGGGAACCCCAAACTGGAAAAACTGTTTTTT | CASGLATGNPKLEKLFF
TRBJ1-1 | - | TRBV5-5 | few | TGTGCCAGCAGCCTCCAGGGGTTTAACACTGAAGCTTTCTTT | CASSLQGFNTEAFF
TRBJ2-2 | TRBD1 | TRBV9 | - | TGTGCCAGCAGCCCCCGGGGACAGGCCCTGCAGACCGGGGAGCTGTTTTTT | CASSPRGQALQTGELFF
TRBJ2-7 | - | TRBV25-1 | - | TGTGCCAGCAGTGAGCCAAGGGACAAGTACTCCTACGAGCAGTACTTC | CASSEPRDKYSYEQYF
TRBJ2-5 | - | TRBV7-9 | - | TGTTCCAGCAGCCCTTACCCCTACGACAGGTACGGGGAGACCCAGTACTTC | CSSSPYPYDRYGETQYF
TRBJ1-2 | - | TRBV21-1 | - | TGTGCCAGCAGCTCCCAAGTAAGGGGCAGCTCGCTCTATGGCTACACCTTC | CASSSQVRGSSLYGYTF
TRBJ1-2 | TRBD1 | TRBV6-1 | - | TGTGCCAGCATGGTGACAGGGAACTATGGCTACACCTTC | CASMVTGNYGYTF
TRBJ2-2 | - | TRBV6-1 | few | TGTGCCAGCAGTGAACCCCCAGGGGGGCCGAACACCGGGGAGCTGTTTTTT | CASSEPPGGPNTGELFF
TRBJ1-2 | - | TRBV11-2 | few | TGTGCCAGCAGCTTAGACAGGGACTATGGCTACACCTTC | CASSLDRDYGYTF
TRBJ1-2 | - | TRBV29-1 | - | TGCAGCGCCCGGAGGGCAGGGGGCTACACCTTC | CSARRAGGYTF
TRBJ2-2 | TRBD2 | TRBV4-3 | - | TGCGCCAGCAGCCAAGATGCGATAGCGGGGAACACCGGGGAGCTGTTTTTT | CASSQDAIAGNTGELFF
TRBJ1-2 | - | TRBV2 | - | TGTGCCAGCAGTGGAAAAGGGGGGGCAGTCTACTATGGCTACACCTTC | CASSGKGGAVYYGYTF
TRBJ1-4 | - | TRBV19 | - | TGTGCCAGTGGACAGCCAGCAAATGAAAAACTGTTTTTT | CASGQPANEKLFF
TRBJ1-4 | TRBD1 | TRBV18 | - | TGTGCCAGCTCACCACCAACCGGGACAGGGGGCGAAAAACTGTTTTTT | CASSPPTGTGGEKLFF
TRBJ2-1 | - | TRBV30 | - | TGTGCCTGGACTGGGGGGGCAGGTTACAATGAGCAGTTCTTC | CAWTGGAGYNEQFF
TRBJ2-7 | - | TRBV2 | - | TGTGCCAGCAGTGGAGAAACTCAAAGGGGCGGGCAGTACTTC | CASSGETQRGGQYF
TRBJ2-1 | - | TRBV7-6 | - | TGTGCCAGCAGCTTAGCGCAGAAGCGGAATGAGCAGTTCTTC | CASSLAQKRNEQFF
TRBJ1-2 | - | TRBV30 | - | TGTGCCTGGAGTGTCTCACAGTCCTATGGCTACACCTTC | CAWSVSQSYGYTF
TRBJ2-2 | - | TRBV19 | once | TGTGCCAGTAGTAGAACTGCGGGGTTAGGCACCGGGGAGCTGTTTTTT | CASSRTAGLGTGELFF
TRBJ2-7 | - | TRBV5-1 | - | TGCGCCAGCAGCTTGGACAGGGAAGGTGTCTACGAGCAGTACTTC | CASSLDREGVYEQYF
TRBJ1-2 | TRBD1 | TRBV19 | once | TGTGCCAGTAGTATCCCGGGACAGGGTTACTATGGCTACACCTTC | CASSIPGQGYYGYTF
TRBJ2-3 | TRBD2 | TRBV27 | - | TGTGCCAGCAGTCTTAGACCGGGACTAGCGGGAGGAACAGATACGCAGTATTTT | CASSLRPGLAGGTDTQYF
TRBJ2-1 | - | TRBV5-4 | - | TGTGCCAGCAAACCCGACAGGAGCTCCTACAATGAGCAGTTCTTC | CASKPDRSSYNEQFF
TRBJ1-6 | TRBD1 | TRBV5-5 | - | TGTGCCAGCAGTGCAGGGGGCTGGAATTCACCCCTCCACTTT | CASSAGGWNSPLHF
TRBJ1-1 | - | TRBV5-1 | - | TGCGCCAGCAGCTTGAGTCCAGGGCTGAACACTGAAGCTTTCTTT | CASSLSPGLNTEAFF
TRBJ1-1 | TRBD1 | TRBV4-1 | - | TGCGCCAGCAGCCTTCCGGGACAGAGGAACACTGAAGCTTTCTTT | CASSLPGQRNTEAFF
TRBJ2-7 | TRBD1 | TRBV6-5 | - | TGTGCCAGCAGTGGGGACAGCCACTACGAGCAGTACTTC | CASSGDSHYEQYF
TRBJ1-5 | TRBD1 | TRBV12-5 | once | TGTGCTAGTGGTGGGACAGGGAAGAGTCAAGCGAGCAATCAGCCCCAGCATTTT | CASGGTGKSQASNQPQHF
TRBJ2-3 | - | TRBV10-1 | - | TGCGCCAGCAGTGGATTTATCGCCGGGACTAGCACAGATACGCAGTATTTT | CASSGFIAGTSTDTQYF
TRBJ2-1 | - | TRBV9 | - | TGTGCCAGCAGCCCCGAAGGAAGGAGGGCCTACAATGAGCAGTTCTTC | CASSPEGRRAYNEQFF
TRBJ1-5 | - | TRBV5-6 | - | TGTGCCAGCAGCTTAGGGGTGGGACAGCCCCAGCATTTT | CASSLGVGQPQHF
TRBJ2-7 | - | TRBV4-1 | few | TGCGCCAGCAGCCAAGATCTGAGCCACGAGCAGTACTTC | CASSQDLSHEQYF
TRBJ1-2 | - | TRBV18 | - | TGTGCCAGCTCACCACCGGTCAGGCCGGAAGGCTACACCTTC | CASSPPVRPEGYTF
TRBJ1-2 | - | TRBV7-8 | - | TGTGCCAGCAGCCCACGAGTTCGAACAGGGACCTCTAACTATGGCTACACCTTC | CASSPRVRTGTSNYGYTF
TRBJ1-3 | - | TRBV6-5 | - | TGTGCCAGCAGAAAACAGGGTGGGAACACCATATATTTT | CASRKQGGNTIYF
TRBJ2-3 | TRBD2 | TRBV5-1 | - | TGCGCCAGCGCCGCGGGAGGGGCGAGCACAGATACGCAGTATTTT | CASAAGGASTDTQYF
TRBJ1-1 | - | TRBV19 | - | TGTGCCAGTAGTCTGCTAGGGGGACGGAACACTGAAGCTTTCTTT | CASSLLGGRNTEAFF
TRBJ2-7 | - | TRBV5-4 | once | TGTGCCAGCGGATTGTTACAGGGGGGGCACGAGCAGTACTTC | CASGLLQGGHEQYF
TRBJ2-7 | - | TRBV6-5 | - | TGTGCCAGCACAGGGACTCTCGGTGATGAGCAGTACTTC | CASTGTLGDEQYF
TRBJ1-4 | TRBD1 | TRBV4-1 | - | TGCGCCAGCAGCGCCCGACAGGGCCTTAATGAAAAACTGTTTTTT | CASSARQGLNEKLFF
TRBJ1-4 | TRBD1 | TRBV7-9 | - | TGTGCCAGCAACGACAGGGTTGGCGAAAAACTGTTTTTT | CASNDRVGEKLFF
TRBJ1-2 | TRBD1 | TRBV15 | - | TGTGCCACCAGCAGAAGTGGACCGGGACAGATTTTCTATGGCTACACCTTC | CATSRSGPGQIFYGYTF
TRBJ2-7 | TRBD2 | TRBV7-9 | - | TGTGCCAGCAGGAGCGGGAGCAAATACGAGCAGTACTTC | CASRSGSKYEQYF